What follows are 17 T cell receptor beta chains derived from one specimen sequenced in a study of CD8 T cells in ankylosing spondylitis. MiXCR, applied by TCRdb to the 5' RACE reads, yields one record per CDR3 protein. The sample gives 350,000 to 550,000 distinct CDR3 sequences, roughly 26% of which show up once; approximately 1% is in the top ten. Findings and limits, study-wide: A motif in TCR beta, a set of roughly eight highly homologous variants, appeared characteristic of ankylosing spondylitis blood.

These receptors are not linked to any known antigen. Sequencing was performed on blood, either unsorted or a sorted T cell fraction (not recorded which). The receptors were sampled from a male donor with ankylosing spondylitis.

This clonotype has more than one count but fewer than ten. J is TRBJ2-2 and V is TRBV5-1; 11 positions match TRBD2. The V gene end was trimmed by 5 bases and the J gene end by 4 bases; junction bases not matched to a gene: 7. CDR1 is SGHRS, CDR2 YFSETQ, per germline. This CDR3 region has 16 residues. Written as DNA, the CDR3 is TGCGCCAGCAGTCAAACTAGCGGGAGTGTCACCGGGGAGCTGTTTTTT. This encodes CASSQTSGSVTGELFF.

This clonotype was seen repeatedly, ten times or more. The chain links TRBV5-1 to TRBJ1-4; a possible D gene is TRBD1 (5 bases). V was shortened by 5 bases and J by 7 bases, with 15 bases between the two germline ends. The germline CDR1 and CDR2 sequences are SGHRS and YFSETQ. The CDR3 has 14 amino acids. This chain's CDR3 is CASRLTAGGEKLFF. DNA for the CDR3: TGCGCCAGCAGACTGACAGCCGGCGGTGAAAAACTGTTTTTT.

J is TRBJ2-7 and V is TRBV19; TRBD1 might be the D (5 bases). Trimming shortened V by 6 bases and J by 3 bases, and 15 bases separated the two germline ends. Germline V gene data show CDR1 as LNHDA and CDR2 as SQIVND (reference sequence). The CDR3 has 14 residues. The CDR3 DNA sequence: TGTGCCAGTAGCTACACCCTGGACAACTACGAGCAGTACGTC. Its translation is CASSYTLDNYEQYV.

The chain carries TRBV4-1 and TRBJ2-1; 9 nucleotides agree with TRBD2. The length of the CDR3 is 17 residues. With V trimmed by 0 bases and J by 1 base, 4 bases remained unmatched. In germline, CDR1 is MGHRA, CDR2 YSYEKL. The CDR3 DNA sequence: TGCGCCAGCAGCCAAGATACTGCGGGAGGGTCCTACAATGAGCAGTTCTTC. This encodes CASSQDTAGGSYNEQFF.

With regard to this clonotype: The junction differs from germline at one of its ends, possibly a read error. V and J are TRBV7-2 and TRBJ1-5; D is undetermined. Looked up from germline, CDR1 is SGHTA and CDR2 is FQGNSA. The CDR3 runs to 15 residues. As DNA, the CDR3 is TGTGCCAGCAGCCCGGACTTATCGAGCAGTCAGCCCCAGCATTTT. As protein: CASSPDLSSSQPQHF.

This clonotype was seen ten or more times. The V and J genes are TRBV5-1 and TRBJ2-1; 11 bases map to TRBD2. The CDR3 has 17 residues. V trimming: 2 bases; J trimming: 3 bases; junction bases outside the gene matches: 7. CDR1 is SGHRS, CDR2 YFSETQ, per germline. This chain's CDR3 is CASSFAGTSGIYNEQFF. The CDR3 bases are TGCGCCAGCAGCTTTGCCGGGACTAGCGGTATCTACAATGAGCAGTTCTTC.

This clonotype was detected ten times or more. The V call is TRBV7-2, the J call TRBJ1-1; weak D call: TRBD1 (6 bases). Germline lookup yields CDR1 SGHTA and CDR2 FQGNSA. Trimming pared 1 base from V and 1 base from J, leaving 10 bases between. The CDR3 length is 15 residues. CDR3 amino acids: CASSLGGAGNTEAFF. Written as DNA, the CDR3 is TGTGCCAGCAGCTTAGGGGGGGCGGGGAACACTGAAGCTTTCTTT.

The chain uses TRBV11-2 and TRBJ2-7; D gene unclear. The ends were cut back, 8 bases at V and 0 bases at J, with 2 bases in the middle. Germline loops: CDR1 SGHAT, CDR2 FQNNGV. CDR3 length: 10 amino acids. The CDR3 loop is CASFSYEQYF. The CDR3 DNA sequence: TGTGCCAGCTTCTCCTACGAGCAGTACTTC.

The chain uses TRBV5-1 and TRBJ2-1, with 8 bases fitting TRBD1. CDR3 length: 15 amino acids. With V trimmed by 1 base and J by 6 bases, 6 bases remained unmatched. CDR1 SGHRS and CDR2 YFSETQ come from the germline V gene. The CDR3 DNA reads TGCGCCAGCAGCTTGATGGGACAGGACACCAATGAGCAGTTCTTC. It yields the protein CASSLMGQDTNEQFF. Together with reference TRBV5-1 and TRBJ2-1, the CDR3 gives the full variable domain: KAGVTQTPRYLIKTRGQQVTLSCSPISGHRSVSWYQQTPGQGLQFLFEYFSETQRNKGNFPGRFSGRQFSNSRSEMNVSTLELGDSALYLCASSLMGQDTNEQFFGPGTRLTVL.

This clonotype was observed a few times. The V call is TRBV3-1, the J call TRBJ2-3; weak D call: TRBD2 (6 bases). CDR1 is LGHDT, CDR2 YNNKEL, per germline (reference sequence). The CDR3 extends over 18 amino acids. V gave up 0 bases and J gave up 0 bases, with 16 bases separating them. CDR3 in amino acids: CASSQDLAGRASTDTQYF. The CDR3 region has the DNA TGTGCCAGCAGCCAAGATCTGGCGGGGAGAGCTAGCACAGATACGCAGTATTTT.

This clonotype was seen more than once but under ten times. The chain is built from TRBV4-1 and TRBJ2-2; 7 bases are shared with TRBD1. This CDR3 has 16 residues. Looked up from germline, CDR1 is MGHRA and CDR2 is YSYEKL. The ends lost 5 bases at V and 5 bases at J; junction bases unmatched: 11. CDR3 loop: CASSKGRAGGTGELFF. CDR3 bases: TGCGCCAGCAGCAAAGGCAGGGCAGGGGGAACCGGGGAGCTGTTTTTT.

There are many counts of this clonotype. The CDR3 DNA reads as TGTGCCAGCGACAGGGGTATCGGTGGAGAGACCCAGTACTTC. Amino acid sequence: CASDRGIGGETQYF. The chain has TRBV7-2 and TRBJ2-5, with 8 positions matching TRBD1. Germline V gene sequence: CDR1 SGHTA, CDR2 FQGNSA. The CDR3 extends over 14 amino acids. With 8 bases clipped from V and 4 bases from J, the junction kept 9 bases outside the gene matches.

In this sample, this clonotype turned up a few times. The V and J genes are TRBV2 and TRBJ2-5, with 10 bases matching TRBD2. The CDR3 is made up of 15 amino acids. V shed 6 bases, J shed 0 bases, and the junction held 4 bases outside the gene matches. Looked up from germline, CDR1 is SNHLY and CDR2 is FYNNEI. The CDR3 reads CASSPLAGDQETQYF. The DNA for the CDR3 is TGTGCCAGCAGCCCTCTAGCGGGAGACCAAGAGACCCAGTACTTC.

The V call is TRBV12-3 or TRBV12-4, the J call TRBJ1-4; tentative D call: TRBD1 (6 bases). The CDR3 loop spans 13 amino acids. V was pared by 2 bases and J by 14 bases, with 15 bases between. The CDR3 is CASSLQGGFGLFF. CDR3 in DNA: TGTGCCAGCAGTTTACAAGGGGGGTTTGGGCTGTTTTTT.

The rearrangement joins TRBV7-9 to TRBJ2-3, with 8 bases lining up with TRBD2. Looked up from germline, CDR1 is SEHNR and CDR2 is FQNEAQ (reference sequence). V lost 7 bases and J lost 3; bases outside the gene matches: 6. The CDR3 has 14 residues. DNA for the CDR3: TGTGCCAGCACCCTTGGACTAGCAACAGATACGCAGTATTTT. Its protein product is CASTLGLATDTQYF.

The CDR3 bases are TGTGCCAGCAGCCAACAGCTTTATAATTCACCCCTCCACTTT. This encodes CASSQQLYNSPLHF. J is TRBJ1-6 and V is TRBV3-1; no firm D call. The CDR3 loop spans 14 amino acids. Germline V gene lookup returns CDR1 LGHDT and CDR2 YNNKEL (reference sequence). V shed 2 bases and J shed 4 bases, with 6 bases lying between them.

This clonotype was detected only once. The rearrangement joins TRBV20-1 to TRBJ2-1, with TRBD2 as a possible D gene (6 bases). CDR1 is DFQATT, CDR2 SNEGSKA, per germline (reference sequence). V lost 0 bases, J lost 7 bases, and 19 bases lay in between. CDR3 length: 16 amino acids. CDR3 nucleotide sequence: TGCAGTGCTAGAGACCCTACTAGCCGGATTTGGAATGAGCAGTTCTTC. It codes for CSARDPTSRIWNEQFF.